These T cell receptor beta chains were read from a single sample in a study of regulatory dendritic cells for organ transplantation. Their cognate antigens are unknown. Sequenced by immunoSEQ multiplex PCR; TCRdb stores in-frame clones only, minus some. Counted here are some 11,000 clones, around two thirds occurring once; the ten biggest clones make up under 0.8%. Sequencing was done on a sample of naive CD4+ T cells from blood cultured with regulatory dendritic cells. The receptors shown here come from a human donor in good health. Both conserved end residues are part of each CDR3. Each record gives: V gene, J gene, D gene, CDR3 protein. A D gene is named only where the DNA matches it firmly.

TRBV28	TRBJ1-2	TRBD1	CASSPDRVGYTF
TRBV6-5	TRBJ1-1	NA	CASRQDSAAFF
TRBV9	TRBJ2-5	TRBD2	CASSAVPGGKETQYF
TRBV9	TRBJ1-3	TRBD1	CASSVTGTGPSGNTIYF
TRBV7-2	TRBJ1-6	NA	CASTNTRDSPLHF
TRBV9	TRBJ2-7	TRBD2	CASSPRGTSGGPYEQYF
TRBV10-3	TRBJ1-2	NA	CAISVQSQRGYTF
TRBV5-1	TRBJ2-3	TRBD2	CASSFSGETTDTQYF
TRBV5-4	TRBJ1-1	NA	CASSLTGKGTEAFF
TRBV5-6	TRBJ2-3	TRBD2	CASSGIAGGYTDTQYF
TRBV10-3	TRBJ2-7	NA	CAISESRGSYEQYF
TRBV6-1	TRBJ1-5	NA	CASSDFHRGNQPQHF
TRBV5-4	TRBJ2-7	NA	CASSRDFVGEQYF
TRBV6-1	TRBJ1-1	NA	CASSATANTEAFF